This T cell receptor beta chain was observed in a study of cytomegalovirus exposure and HLA in healthy donors. The study's findings and limits: According to a later analysis, TCR clusters from the first cohort tended to co-occur in the roughly 110 validation repertoires.

Concerning this clone itself: Its antigen is undetermined.

Germline CDR1 SGHNT, CDR2 YYREEE (reference sequence). The length of the CDR3 is 16 residues. Germline trimming cut 2 bases from V and 7 bases from J; bases unmatched to any gene: 9. Libraries were prepared by immunoSEQ multiplex PCR; TCRdb keeps only in-frame clonotypes and omits some of them. The table includes under 250,000 clones, about 87% detected once. The chain is built from TRBV5-4 and TRBJ1-6; 7 nucleotides agree with TRBD1. Sequenced sample: PBMCs. The clonotype comes from a young man in good health and CMV-seronegative. CDR3 coding DNA: TGTGCCAGCAGCTTTAAAGGGGGCGCAAACAATTCACCCCTCCACTTT. Protein: CASSFKGGANNSPLHF.